This T cell receptor (beta chain) was retrieved from a study of shared clonotypes between healthy human individuals. CDR3 size: 14 residues. CDR1 and CDR2 from the germline V gene are SGDLS and YYNGEE. The V and J ends lost 6 bases and 2 bases, in that order; junction bases with no gene match: 5. CD8 cells regarded as naive lacked CD45RO, were positively chosen for CCR7, and omitted terminally differentiated effector memory CD45RA+ cells. Donors were healthy HIV-negative adults without recently reported acute infections or vaccinations. Deep-level running was used for the assay. This table comes from immunoSEQ multiplex PCR, and its TCRdb copy is limited to in-frame clones, with some not included. In the table there are around 1,900,000 clones, 85% to 95% of which are singletons.

The sequenced material came from naive CD8+ T cells from PBMCs. The receptor was derived from a man aged 18 to 30 in good health. Some clones in this sample may be carry-over from other donors' samples. J is TRBJ2-7 and V is TRBV9, with 10 bases lining up with TRBD2. The CDR3: CASTRTSGPYEQYF. The CDR3, as DNA: TGTGCCAGCACCAGGACTAGCGGCCCCTACGAGCAGTACTTC.